Below, 15 T cell receptor beta chains from the same sample are listed, as sequenced in a study of blood T cell repertoires in COVID-19. The data were produced by immunoSEQ multiplex PCR, yet TCRdb's version contains in-frame clones alone and is incomplete. The sample lists about 44,000 clones, 75% to 90% occurring once. The sample taken for sequencing was peripheral blood. Receptors originate from a woman aged 40 to 50 with acute or convalescent COVID-19.

This chain joins TRBV5-6 and TRBJ1-5; 9 bases fit TRBD1. V shed 2 bases and J 2 bases; nucleotides not matched to a gene: 5. This CDR3 has 16 amino acids. CDR1 and CDR2 from the germline V gene are SGHDT and YYEEEE. CDR3 in DNA: TGTGCCAGCAGCTTACAGGGGGCTTCGGGCAATCAGCCCCAGCATTTT. The encoded protein is CASSLQGASGNQPQHF.

This clone has only a few counts. The CDR3 sequence is CASSLEFTGAFNNEQFF. CDR3 nucleotides: TGTGCCAGCAGCTTAGAGTTCACGGGAGCTTTCAACAATGAGCAGTTCTTC. This rearrangement joins TRBV7-2 to TRBJ2-1; D may be TRBD2 (6 bases). Germline V gene sequence: CDR1 SGHTA, CDR2 FQGNSA. V shed 1 base and J shed 5 bases, with 18 bases lying between them. The CDR3 covers 17 residues. Variable domain in full (rest from reference TRBV7-2 and TRBJ2-1): GAGVSQSPSNKVTEKGKDVELRCDPISGHTALYWYRQSLGQGLEFLIYFQGNSAPDKSGLPSDRFSAERTGGSVSTLTIQRTQQEDSAVYLCASSLEFTGAFNNEQFFGPGTRLTVL.

The rearrangement links TRBV14 to TRBJ1-1; D not resolved. Between the trimmed V and J ends, which lost 4 bases and 4 bases, there was a span of 16 bases. Germline loops: CDR1 SGHDN, CDR2 FVKESK. CDR3 length: 15 amino acids. In nucleotides, the CDR3 is TGTGCCAGCAGCCCGACACTGAGCTTCGGCACTGAAGCTTTCTTT. Translated: CASSPTLSFGTEAFF. The whole variable domain, filled in from reference TRBV14 and TRBJ1-1, reads EAGVTQFPSHSVIEKGQTVTLRCDPISGHDNLYWYRRVMGKEIKFLLHFVKESKQDESGMPNNRFLAERTGGTYSTLKVQPAELEDSGVYFCASSPTLSFGTEAFFGQGTRLTVV.

J is TRBJ1-6 and V is TRBV30, with D possibly matching TRBD1 (6 bases). Germline-derived CDR1 and CDR2 are GTSNPN and SVGIG (reference sequence). V was cut by 1 base and J by 7 bases, with 8 bases left in between. The CDR3 is 13 residues long. In DNA form, the CDR3 reads TGTGCCTGGAGTGGGGGGCCAAATTCACCCCTCCACTTT. Its translation is CAWSGGPNSPLHF.

CDR3 coding DNA: TGTGCCAGCAGCTTAGCCGGGAACTATGGCTACACCTTC. Residues: CASSLAGNYGYTF. The V gene is TRBV7-9, the J gene TRBJ1-2; no firm D call. Germline V gives CDR1 SEHNR, CDR2 FQNEAQ (reference sequence). The CDR3 is 13 amino acids. V was pared by 0 bases and J by 2 bases, with 4 bases between.

This chain links TRBV28 with TRBJ1-3; possibly TRBD1 for D (5 bases). The CDR3 contains 15 residues. In germline, CDR1 is MDHEN, CDR2 SYDVKM. The germline V and J ends were trimmed by 5 bases and 0 bases, with 11 bases remaining between them. The CDR3 protein is CASSRTFSSGNTIYF. CDR3 coding DNA: TGTGCCAGCAGTCGGACATTTAGCTCTGGAAACACCATATATTTT.

This sequence joins TRBV27 and TRBJ1-2; the D is unclear. This CDR3 is 12 amino acids long. V was clipped by 6 bases and J by 3 bases, with 8 bases between them. The germline gives CDR1 MNHEY, CDR2 SMNVEV (reference sequence). For the CDR3, the DNA is TGTGCCAGCAGGCGCACAGACTATGGCTACACCTTC. Amino acid sequence: CASRRTDYGYTF.

The CDR3 region has the DNA TGTGCCAGCAGTTTAGCGCAGGGTCTAGGGCAGCCCCAGCATTTT. It codes for CASSLAQGLGQPQHF. The rearrangement uses TRBV27 and TRBJ1-5; D might be TRBD1 (5 bases). Germline CDR1 reads MNHEY; CDR2 reads SMNVEV (reference sequence). The V and J ends lost 2 bases and 7 bases respectively, with 15 bases between them. The CDR3 spans 15 residues.

The chain carries TRBV7-6 and TRBJ2-6; 10 bases map to TRBD1. From germline, CDR1 is SGHVS and CDR2 FNYEAQ. The V segment lost 1 base and the J segment 1 base; nucleotides outside the gene matches: 4. The CDR3 covers 18 residues. The CDR3 bases are TGTGCCAGCAGCTTAGAAGGGGGACAGGGGTCTGGGGCCAACGTCCTGACTTTC. Protein: CASSLEGGQGSGANVLTF.

The chain combines TRBV2 with TRBJ1-3; D gene uncertain. The CDR3 is made up of 13 amino acids. V dropped 7 bases and J dropped 2 bases, with 9 bases sitting between them. The germline V gene has CDR1 SNHLY and CDR2 FYNNEI. CDR3 coding DNA: TGTGCCAGCACACAAGTTGCTGGAAACACCATATATTTT. This translates into CASTQVAGNTIYF.

The chain carries TRBV7-2 and TRBJ1-1; maybe TRBD1 (5 bases). The V gene lost 1 base and the J gene lost 4 bases, with 7 bases spanning the gap. Germline V gene lookup returns CDR1 SGHTA and CDR2 FQGNSA. This CDR3 has 13 amino acids. In DNA form, the CDR3 reads TGTGCCAGCAGCTTAGGCAGGGCCACTGAAGCTTTCTTT. It yields the protein CASSLGRATEAFF.

The chain employs TRBV30 and TRBJ2-3, with 9 bases aligning to TRBD1. Germline loops: CDR1 GTSNPN, CDR2 SVGIG (reference sequence). CDR3 length: 16 residues. J gave up 2 bases and V 4 bases, and 10 bases lay outside the gene matches. The CDR3, as DNA: TGTGCCTGGAAAATAATGGACAGGGGCGACACAGATACGCAGTATTTT. Translating gives CAWKIMDRGDTDTQYF.

The rearrangement joins TRBV30 to TRBJ2-6, with no clear D. This CDR3 comprises 14 residues. In germline, CDR1 is GTSNPN, CDR2 SVGIG (reference sequence). V was pared by 3 bases and J by 0 bases, with 6 bases between. The CDR3 loop reads CAWRGLSGANVLTF. DNA of the CDR3: TGTGCCTGGAGGGGCCTCTCTGGGGCCAACGTCCTGACTTTC.

This chain links TRBV4-1 with TRBJ1-5, with TRBD1 as a possible D gene (5 bases). CDR1 is MGHRA and CDR2 is YSYEKL in the germline V gene. This CDR3 is 14 amino acids long. V was trimmed by 1 base and J by 7 bases, leaving 11 bases between them. The CDR3 DNA reads TGCGCCAGCAGCCAAGTAGGCAGGGAACAGCCCCAGCATTTT. This translates into CASSQVGREQPQHF.

The V and J genes are TRBV11-1 and TRBJ2-5; 8 nucleotides agree with TRBD1. The CDR3 spans 12 residues. CDR1 is SGHAT and CDR2 is FQDESV in the germline V gene (reference sequence). V was clipped by 8 bases and J by 5 bases; unmatched bases: 4. CDR3 sequence: CASRQGAETQYF. The CDR3 DNA reads as TGTGCCAGCCGGCAGGGGGCGGAGACCCAGTACTTC. Full variable domain (rest looked up from reference TRBV11-1 and TRBJ2-5): EAEVAQSPRYKITEKSQAVAFWCDPISGHATLYWYRQILGQGPELLVQFQDESVVDDSQLPKDRFSAERLKGVDSTLKIQPAELGDSAMYLCASRQGAETQYFGPGTRLLVL.